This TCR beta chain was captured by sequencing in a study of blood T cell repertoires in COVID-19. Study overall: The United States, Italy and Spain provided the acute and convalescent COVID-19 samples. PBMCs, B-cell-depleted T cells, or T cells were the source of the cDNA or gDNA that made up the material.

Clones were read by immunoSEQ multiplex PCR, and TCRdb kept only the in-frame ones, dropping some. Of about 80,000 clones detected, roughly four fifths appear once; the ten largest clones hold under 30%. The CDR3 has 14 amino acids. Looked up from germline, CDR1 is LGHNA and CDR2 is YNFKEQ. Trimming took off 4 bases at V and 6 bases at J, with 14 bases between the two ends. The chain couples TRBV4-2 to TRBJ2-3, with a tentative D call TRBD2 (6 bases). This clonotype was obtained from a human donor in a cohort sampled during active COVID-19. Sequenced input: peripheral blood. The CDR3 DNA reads TGTGCCAGCAGCCGCTTACTAGCCACGGATACGCAGTATTTT. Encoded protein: CASSRLLATDTQYF.